This entry describes one TCR beta chain. The CDR3 sequence is 18 residues long. Germline V gene sequence: CDR1 SEHNR, CDR2 FQNEAQ (reference sequence). TRB amplification used approximately 250 ng of peripheral blood genomic DNA. This sample is drawn from a study of T cell clusters in autoimmune cytopenias. About the research overall: Per sample, median TRB depth was about 52,000 reads, yielding a median 2,350 distinct clonotypes.

TRB rearrangements were amplified by touch-down multiplex PCR with mixed TRB-A/B primers. Following a re-call of the multiplex PCR reads, TCRdb has one entry per CDR3 protein and lacks DNA. This sample's table has approximately 7,700 distinct CDR3 sequences. This sample was shared with a second study, whose subject was T cell repertoires in aging, cancer and after chemotherapy. This second study notes: Clear clonal overlap appeared across healthy donor samples taken over several months to years. Rebound thymic output was suggested by rising median generation probability during chemotherapy in each cancer cohort.

This receptor was obtained from a human donor in good health. Sequencing was carried out using peripheral blood. The chain recombines TRBV7-9 with TRBJ2-2; TCRdb indicates TRBD2, and absent DNA this call remains unverified. The CDR3 is CASSLPPRLAGVRGELFF.